The rows below give T cell receptor beta chains drawn from one sample of a study of cytomegalovirus exposure and HLA in healthy donors. The table came from immunoSEQ multiplex PCR; TCRdb's copy has only in-frame clones and leaves some out. Seen here are just under 65,000 clones, around four fifths observed once, and the top ten hold roughly 4.7%. Sequencing was carried out using PBMCs. The receptors stem from a woman aged 30 to 39 in good health and CMV-seronegative. Each CDR3 is given with its conserved first and last residue. The order of the fields is J gene, V gene, CDR3 protein.

TRBJ2-1 | TRBV7-9 | CASSLNLDEQFF
TRBJ2-7 | TRBV30 | CAWGPGQRTYEQYF
TRBJ1-1 | TRBV18 | CASSPPLNTEAFF
TRBJ1-5 | TRBV28 | CASSSVPGTGGIRNQPQHF
TRBJ2-1 | TRBV6-4 | CASSEDSSYNEQFF
TRBJ1-2 | TRBV29-1 | CSVVGTGVGGYTF
TRBJ1-1 | TRBV6-5 | CASSYREGGTEAFF
TRBJ2-7 | TRBV4-3 | CASSRQLADSSYEQYF
TRBJ1-2 | TRBV4-1 | CASSPDRAAGYTF
TRBJ2-1 | TRBV4-2 | CASSLALAGGNNEQFF
TRBJ1-4 | TRBV29-1 | CSVVGQGATNEKLFF
TRBJ2-7 | TRBV27 | CASQARDRGSEQYF
TRBJ2-5 | TRBV25-1 | CASSGGLETQYF
TRBJ1-1 | TRBV10-1 | CASSEARGNTEAFF
TRBJ2-5 | TRBV27 | CASSTPGLQGTQYF
TRBJ2-5 | TRBV20-1 | CSALLQETQYF
TRBJ2-2 | TRBV5-1 | CATAGGNTGELFF
TRBJ1-6 | TRBV5-1 | CASSLRIQGGSSPLHF
TRBJ1-2 | TRBV4-1 | CASSQTGLGGYTF
TRBJ2-3 | TRBV29-1 | CSVGLAGKDTQYF
TRBJ2-5 | TRBV5-1 | CASSFRGEGAETQYF
TRBJ1-2 | TRBV7-2 | CASSFSQGGYTF
TRBJ2-1 | TRBV2 | CASRLLAGGNNEQFF
TRBJ1-1 | TRBV19 | CASSRTVNTEAFF
TRBJ1-2 | TRBV7-9 | CASSRDRGHGYTF
TRBJ1-1 | TRBV6-1 | CASSEWGGEAFF
TRBJ2-5 | TRBV30 | CAWSGGAGGLQETQYF
TRBJ1-2 | TRBV19 | CASSGLGPGGYTF
TRBJ2-3 | TRBV25-1 | CASSAGQRSTDTQYF